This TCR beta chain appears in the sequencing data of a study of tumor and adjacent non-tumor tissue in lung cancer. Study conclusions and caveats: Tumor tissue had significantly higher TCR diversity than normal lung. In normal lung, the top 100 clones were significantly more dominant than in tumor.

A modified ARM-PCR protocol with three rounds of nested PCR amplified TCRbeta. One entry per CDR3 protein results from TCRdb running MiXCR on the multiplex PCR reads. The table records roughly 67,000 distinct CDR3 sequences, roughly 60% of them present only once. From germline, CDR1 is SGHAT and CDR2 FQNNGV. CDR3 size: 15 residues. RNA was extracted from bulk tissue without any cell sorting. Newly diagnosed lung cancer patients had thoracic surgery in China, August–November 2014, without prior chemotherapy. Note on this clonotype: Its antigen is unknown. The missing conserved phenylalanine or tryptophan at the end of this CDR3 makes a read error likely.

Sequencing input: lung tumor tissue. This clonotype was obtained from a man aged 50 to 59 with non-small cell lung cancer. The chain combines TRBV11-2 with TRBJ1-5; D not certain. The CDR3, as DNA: TGTGCCAACAGCTTCGATTCAGGCCGAAATCAGCCCCAGCATTCT. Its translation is CANSFDSGRNQPQHS.